The source of this T cell receptor (beta chain) is a study of tumor-infiltrating lymphocytes in primary liver carcinoma. The overall study: Productive TCRbeta read counts per sample ran from roughly 3.3 to 6.8 million and were similar across tissue types.

Priming with a constant-region primer yielded TCR beta cDNA from 400 to 550 ng total RNA. Three rounds of nested multiplex PCR with slightly modified ARM-PCR produced TCR beta libraries. A C-beta reverse primer and TRBV1-TRBV30 forward primers served in each of the first two PCR rounds, at about 10 cycles apiece. TCRdb reanalysed the multiplex PCR reads using MiXCR and keeps one entry per CDR3 protein. The sample lists 300,000 to 400,000 distinct CDR3 sequences, roughly 60% occurring once. The source of the blood RNA was unsorted whole blood, and germline DNA was extracted as well. An approximately 4-milliliter peripheral blood sample was collected before surgery. This clonotype was counted between two and nine times. Its antigen is undetermined. A much larger clone is a single base away; this may be a read error. CDR3 length: 14 residues. V shed 2 bases and J shed 5 bases, with 12 bases lying between them.

Findings of the study overall: Tumor top-250-clone fractions significantly exceeded those of blood (p = 0.039). In tumor-adjacent and tumor-blood pairs, overlap was lower than in tumor region pairs.

V usage is TRBV12-3 or TRBV12-4 and J usage is TRBJ1-1; D may be TRBD1 (5 bases). The sequencing sample was made of peripheral blood. This clonotype originated in a man aged 40-49 years with primary liver carcinoma and hepatitis B virus infection. CDR3 residues: CASSLRQCGTEAFF. CDR3 in DNA: TGTGCCAGCAGTTTAAGACAGTGTGGTACTGAAGCTTTCTTT.